This T cell receptor beta chain originates from a study of beta chain features in type 1 diabetes. Study-level information: Healthy donors and patients had similar age, gender and cell yields. Study-wide points: In comparison with healthy donors, patients had naive, central memory and Treg TCRB repertoires that appeared more similar. For TCRB rearrangement, an influence of HLA type remained unresolved here.

A note on this clone: The antigen remains unidentified.

CDR1 is MNHEY and CDR2 is SVGAGI in the germline V gene. Trimming pared 5 bases from V and 1 base from J, leaving 14 bases between. The CDR3 extends over 15 amino acids. cDNA synthesis used the whole RNA isolate, giving expressed TCRB sequences. TCRdb keeps only in-frame clones here, not all; method: immunoSEQ multiplex PCR. Among 250,000 to 350,000 clones listed, about 14% were seen once. The gene calls are TRBV6-5 and TRBJ2-5; a possible D gene is TRBD1 (5 bases). Specimen: central memory CD4+ T cells from blood. The sequence derives from a man aged 25-45 years in good health. The CDR3 DNA follows: TGTGCCAGCAGTAGGCCAGGGTTTGCCCAAGAGACCCAGTACTTC. This translates into CASSRPGFAQETQYF.